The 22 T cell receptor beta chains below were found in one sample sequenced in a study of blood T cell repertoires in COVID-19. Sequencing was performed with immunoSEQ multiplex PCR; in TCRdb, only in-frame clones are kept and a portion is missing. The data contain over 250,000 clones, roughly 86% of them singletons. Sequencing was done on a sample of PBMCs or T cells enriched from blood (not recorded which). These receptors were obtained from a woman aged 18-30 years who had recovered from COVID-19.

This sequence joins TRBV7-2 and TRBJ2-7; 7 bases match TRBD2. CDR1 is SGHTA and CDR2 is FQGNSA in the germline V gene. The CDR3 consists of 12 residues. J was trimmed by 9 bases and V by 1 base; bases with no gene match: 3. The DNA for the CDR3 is TGTGCCAGCAGCTTAGGGGGGAGGGGGCAGTACTTC. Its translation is CASSLGGRGQYF.

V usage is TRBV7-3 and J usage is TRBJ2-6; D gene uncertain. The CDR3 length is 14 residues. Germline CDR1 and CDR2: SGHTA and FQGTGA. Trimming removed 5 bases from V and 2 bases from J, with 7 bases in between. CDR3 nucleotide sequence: TGTGCCAGCAGCCCCTCCCCTGGGGCCAACGTCCTGACTTTC. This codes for CASSPSPGANVLTF.

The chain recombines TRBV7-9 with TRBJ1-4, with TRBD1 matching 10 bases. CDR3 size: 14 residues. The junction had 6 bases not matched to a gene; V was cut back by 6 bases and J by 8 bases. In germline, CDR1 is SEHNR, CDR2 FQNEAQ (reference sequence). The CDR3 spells CASRRQGAEEKLFF. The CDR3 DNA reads TGTGCCAGCAGAAGACAGGGGGCAGAGGAAAAACTGTTTTTT.

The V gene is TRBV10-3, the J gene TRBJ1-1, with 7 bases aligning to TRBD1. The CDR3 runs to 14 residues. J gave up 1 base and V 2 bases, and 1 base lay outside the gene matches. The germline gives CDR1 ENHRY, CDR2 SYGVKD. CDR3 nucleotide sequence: TGTGCCATCAGTGAGACAGGGGAGAACACTGAAGCTTTCTTT. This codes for CAISETGENTEAFF.

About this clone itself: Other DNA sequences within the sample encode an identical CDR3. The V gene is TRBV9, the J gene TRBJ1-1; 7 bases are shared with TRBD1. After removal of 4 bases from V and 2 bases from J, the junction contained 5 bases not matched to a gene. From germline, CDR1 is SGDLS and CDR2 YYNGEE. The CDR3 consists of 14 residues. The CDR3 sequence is CASSFGTANTEAFF. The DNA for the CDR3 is TGTGCCAGCAGCTTCGGGACAGCCAACACTGAAGCTTTCTTT.

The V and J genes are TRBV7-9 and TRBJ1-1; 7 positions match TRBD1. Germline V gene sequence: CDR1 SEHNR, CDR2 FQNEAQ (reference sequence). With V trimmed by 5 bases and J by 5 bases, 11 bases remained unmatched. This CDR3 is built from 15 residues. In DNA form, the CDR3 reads TGTGCCAGCAGCCCACTCCAGGGGGGCATAACTGAAGCTTTCTTT. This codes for CASSPLQGGITEAFF.

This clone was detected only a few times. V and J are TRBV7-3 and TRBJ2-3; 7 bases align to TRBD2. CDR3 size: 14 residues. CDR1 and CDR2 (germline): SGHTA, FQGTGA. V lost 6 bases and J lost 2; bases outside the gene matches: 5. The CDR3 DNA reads TGTGCCAGCAGTCCCCGGGGGGACACAGATACGCAGTATTTT. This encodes CASSPRGDTDTQYF. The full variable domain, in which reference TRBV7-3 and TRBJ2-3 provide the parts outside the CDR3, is GAGVSQTPSNKVTEKGKYVELRCDPISGHTALYWYRQSLGQGPEFLIYFQGTGAADDSGLPNDRFFAVRPEGSVSTLKIQRTERGDSAVYLCASSPRGDTDTQYFGPGTRLTVL.

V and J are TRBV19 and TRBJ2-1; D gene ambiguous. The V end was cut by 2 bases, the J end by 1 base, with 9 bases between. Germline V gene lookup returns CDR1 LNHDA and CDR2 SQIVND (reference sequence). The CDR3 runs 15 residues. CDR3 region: CASSITDGSYNEQFF. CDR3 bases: TGTGCCAGTAGTATAACAGACGGTTCCTACAATGAGCAGTTCTTC.

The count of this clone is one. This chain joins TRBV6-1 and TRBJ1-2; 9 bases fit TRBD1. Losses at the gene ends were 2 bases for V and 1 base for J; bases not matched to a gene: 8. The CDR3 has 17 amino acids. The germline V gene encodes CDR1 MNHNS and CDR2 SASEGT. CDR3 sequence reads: CASSERGQGSYNYGYTF. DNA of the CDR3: TGTGCCAGCAGTGAAAGGGGACAGGGCTCCTATAACTATGGCTACACCTTC.

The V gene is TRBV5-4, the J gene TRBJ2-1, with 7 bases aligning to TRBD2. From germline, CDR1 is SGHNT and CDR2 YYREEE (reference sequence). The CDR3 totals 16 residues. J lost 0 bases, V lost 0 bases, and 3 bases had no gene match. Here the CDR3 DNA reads TGTGCCAGCAGCTTGGTGTCTAGCGGCTCCTACAATGAGCAGTTCTTC. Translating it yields CASSLVSSGSYNEQFF.

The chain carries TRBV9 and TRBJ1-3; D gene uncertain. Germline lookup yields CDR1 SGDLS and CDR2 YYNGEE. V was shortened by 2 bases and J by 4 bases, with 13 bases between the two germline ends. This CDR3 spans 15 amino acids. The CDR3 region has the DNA TGTGCCAGCAGCGTTGGTCACTTCAACGGAAACACCATATATTTT. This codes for CASSVGHFNGNTIYF. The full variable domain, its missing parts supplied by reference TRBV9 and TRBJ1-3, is DSGVTQTPKHLITATGQRVTLRCSPRSGDLSVYWYQQSLDQGLQFLIQYYNGEERAKGNILERFSAQQFPDLHSELNLSSLELGDSALYFCASSVGHFNGNTIYFGEGSWLTVV.

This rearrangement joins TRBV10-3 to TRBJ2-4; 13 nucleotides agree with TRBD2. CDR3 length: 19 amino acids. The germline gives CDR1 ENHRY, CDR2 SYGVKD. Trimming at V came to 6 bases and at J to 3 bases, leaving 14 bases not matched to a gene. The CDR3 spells CAISPDGLAGVGGKNIQYF. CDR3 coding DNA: TGTGCCATCAGCCCAGATGGACTAGCGGGGGTCGGAGGCAAAAACATTCAGTACTTC.

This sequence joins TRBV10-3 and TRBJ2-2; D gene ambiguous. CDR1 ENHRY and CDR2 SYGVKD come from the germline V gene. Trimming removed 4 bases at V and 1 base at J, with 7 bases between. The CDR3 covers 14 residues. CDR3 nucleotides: TGTGCCATCAGTGGCGATCTGAACACCGGGGAGCTGTTTTTT. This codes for CAISGDLNTGELFF.

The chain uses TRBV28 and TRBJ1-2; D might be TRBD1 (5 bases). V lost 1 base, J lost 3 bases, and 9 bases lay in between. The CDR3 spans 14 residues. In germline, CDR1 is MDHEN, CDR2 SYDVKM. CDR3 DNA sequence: TGTGCCAGCAGTTTATCGGGGGGGGACTATGGCTACACCTTC. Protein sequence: CASSLSGGDYGYTF.

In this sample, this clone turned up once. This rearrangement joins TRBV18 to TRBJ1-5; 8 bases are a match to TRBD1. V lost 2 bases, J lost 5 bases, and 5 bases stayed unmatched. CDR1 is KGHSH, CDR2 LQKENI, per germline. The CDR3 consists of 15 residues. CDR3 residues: CASSPSLQGDQPQHF. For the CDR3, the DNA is TGTGCCAGCTCACCATCCCTACAGGGGGATCAGCCCCAGCATTTT.

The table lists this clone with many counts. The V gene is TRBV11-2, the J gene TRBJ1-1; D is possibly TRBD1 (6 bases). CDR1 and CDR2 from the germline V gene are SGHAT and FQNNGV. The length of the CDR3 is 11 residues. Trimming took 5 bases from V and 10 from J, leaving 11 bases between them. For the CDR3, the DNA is TGTGCCAGCAGCCTACAGGGTGGAGCTTTCTTT. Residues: CASSLQGGAFF.

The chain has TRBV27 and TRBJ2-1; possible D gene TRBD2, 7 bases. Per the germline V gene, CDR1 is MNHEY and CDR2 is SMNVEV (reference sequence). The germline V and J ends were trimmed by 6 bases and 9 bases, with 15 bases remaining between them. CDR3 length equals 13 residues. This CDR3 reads CASRGGAIGEQFF. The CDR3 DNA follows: TGTGCCAGCAGAGGGGGGGCCATTGGTGAGCAGTTCTTC.

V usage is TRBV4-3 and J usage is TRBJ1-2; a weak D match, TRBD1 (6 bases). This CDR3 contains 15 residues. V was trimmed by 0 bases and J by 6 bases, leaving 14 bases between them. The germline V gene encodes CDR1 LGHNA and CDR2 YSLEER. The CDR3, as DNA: TGCGCCAGCAGCCAAGAGGACAGCTACGCCCATGGCTACACCTTC. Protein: CASSQEDSYAHGYTF.

The CDR3 here is CASSLSGDGYTF. The CDR3 nucleotides read TGCGCCAGCAGCTTGTCGGGGGATGGCTACACCTTC. V gene TRBV5-1 combines with J gene TRBJ1-2, with a possible D match to TRBD1 (5 bases). The CDR3 has 12 residues. Germline assignment: CDR1 SGHRS and CDR2 YFSETQ. Trimming shortened V by 1 base and J by 6 bases, and 7 bases separated the two germline ends.

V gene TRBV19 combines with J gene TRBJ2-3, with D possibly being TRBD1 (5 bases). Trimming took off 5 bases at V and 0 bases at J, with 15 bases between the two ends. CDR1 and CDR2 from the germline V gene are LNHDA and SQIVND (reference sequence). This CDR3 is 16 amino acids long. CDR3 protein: CASSVTTAGSTDTQYF. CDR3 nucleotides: TGTGCCAGTAGTGTCACGACGGCAGGGAGCACAGATACGCAGTATTTT.

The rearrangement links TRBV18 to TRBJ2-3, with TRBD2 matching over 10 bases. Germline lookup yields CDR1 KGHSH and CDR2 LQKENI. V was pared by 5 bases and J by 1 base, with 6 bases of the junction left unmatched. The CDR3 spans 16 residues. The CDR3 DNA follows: TGTGCCAGCTCATCTCGGACTAGCGGACGCACAGATACGCAGTATTTT. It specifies CASSSRTSGRTDTQYF.

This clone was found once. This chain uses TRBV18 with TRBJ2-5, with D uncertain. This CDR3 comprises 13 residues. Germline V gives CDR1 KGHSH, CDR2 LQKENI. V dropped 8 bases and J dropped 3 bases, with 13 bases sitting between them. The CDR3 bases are TGTGCCAGCGCCCAAGGTACTAAAGAGACCCAGTACTTC. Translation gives CASAQGTKETQYF.